This T cell receptor (beta chain) was identified in a study of T cell responses to AZD1222 COVID-19 vaccine. Findings of the study overall: The study reported that nearly half of spike-specific TCRs target unmutated variant regions.

J was trimmed by 2 bases and V by 5 bases; bases with no gene match: 16. The CDR3 totals 19 residues. The germline V gene has CDR1 SGHTA and CDR2 FQGNSA. Produced via immunoSEQ multiplex PCR; TCRdb's table is partial and in-frame only. The sample comprises 150,000 to 200,000 clones, approximately 90% of which are singletons, and 4.4% rests with the top ten. About this clone itself: Its antigen is undetermined.

This clonotype was sampled from an adult in good health. The specimen was peripheral blood, collected on day 0 of AZD1222 vaccination. This chain links TRBV7-2 with TRBJ2-2, with 8 bases lining up with TRBD1. The DNA for the CDR3 is TGTGCCAGCAGCCGTAAAGCGATGACCGGGACAGGCAACACCGGGGAGCTGTTTTTT. It translates to CASSRKAMTGTGNTGELFF.